This is a list of T cell receptor beta chains from one sample in a study of shared clonotypes between healthy human individuals. The data were produced by immunoSEQ multiplex PCR, yet TCRdb's version contains in-frame clones alone and is incomplete. This sample has 2,500,000 or so clones, with 92% found just once. Sample: naive CD4+ T cells from PBMCs. The source is a man between 18 and 29 years old in good health. Some clones in this sample may be carry-over from other donors' samples. Each CDR3 is given with its conserved first and last residue. A D gene is named only where the DNA matches it firmly. Clone size appears in some rows only: once, few, many, or a class for an expanded clone.

J: TRBJ2-2
D: NA
V: TRBV6-4
size: NA
DNA: TGTGCCAGCAGCCACAGGGAATCCGGGGAGCTGTTTTTT
CDR3: CASSHRESGELFF

J: TRBJ2-2
D: TRBD2
V: TRBV6-1
size: NA
DNA: TGTGCCAGCAGTGTAGGACTAGCGGCCACCGGGGAGCTGTTTTTT
CDR3: CASSVGLAATGELFF

J: TRBJ1-1
D: NA
V: TRBV2
size: once
DNA: TGTGCCAGCAGTGAACCCGGGGGCCTCAATTTGAACACTGAAGCTTTCTTT
CDR3: CASSEPGGLNLNTEAFF

J: TRBJ1-2
D: TRBD1
V: TRBV14
size: NA
DNA: TGTGCCAGCAGCCAGCCGCGACAGGGAGCTAACTATGGCTACACCTTC
CDR3: CASSQPRQGANYGYTF

J: TRBJ2-5
D: TRBD2
V: TRBV9
size: NA
DNA: TGTGCCAGCAGCGGGCTAGCGGGGGGACAAGAGACCCAGTACTTC
CDR3: CASSGLAGGQETQYF

J: TRBJ1-4
D: NA
V: TRBV11-2
size: NA
DNA: TGTGCCAGCAGCATCCGGGGCTATAATGAAAAACTGTTTTTT
CDR3: CASSIRGYNEKLFF

J: TRBJ1-1
D: TRBD1
V: TRBV19
size: NA
DNA: TGTGCCAGTAGTGCCATAAGACAGGGATCGGGCTCTGAAGCTTTCTTT
CDR3: CASSAIRQGSGSEAFF

J: TRBJ2-1
D: TRBD1
V: TRBV5-8
size: NA
DNA: TGTGCCAGCAGCTCTCGACAGGGCTACAATGAGCAGTTCTTC
CDR3: CASSSRQGYNEQFF

J: TRBJ1-5
D: NA
V: TRBV5-1
size: NA
DNA: TGCGCCAGCCGCCGGACAGACAATCAGCCCCAGCATTTT
CDR3: CASRRTDNQPQHF

J: TRBJ2-6
D: NA
V: TRBV2
size: NA
DNA: TGTGCCAGCAGTAGGGGCGTGTCTGGGGCCAACGTCCTGACTTTC
CDR3: CASSRGVSGANVLTF

J: TRBJ2-3
D: TRBD1
V: TRBV18
size: NA
DNA: TGTGCCAGCTCACAGGACAGGGGAGCAGATACGCAGTATTTT
CDR3: CASSQDRGADTQYF

J: TRBJ2-5
D: TRBD1
V: TRBV5-6
size: NA
DNA: TGTGCCAGCAGCCCCGGACAGGGGCGACTAGAGACCCAGTACTTC
CDR3: CASSPGQGRLETQYF

J: TRBJ1-1
D: NA
V: TRBV10-3
size: NA
DNA: TGTGCCATCAGTGCCCTGGCGGGGACTGAAGCTTTCTTT
CDR3: CAISALAGTEAFF

J: TRBJ2-1
D: TRBD2
V: TRBV25-1
size: NA
DNA: TGTGCCAGCAGTGAAGAGGGGACTAGCGTTCGCGGTGAGCAGTTCTTC
CDR3: CASSEEGTSVRGEQFF

J: TRBJ2-7
D: NA
V: TRBV4-2
size: NA
DNA: TGTGCCAGCAGCCAACGTACCGTTGCAGGTGAGCAGTACTTC
CDR3: CASSQRTVAGEQYF

J: TRBJ2-7
D: TRBD1
V: TRBV5-4
size: NA
DNA: TGTGCCAGCAGCTTAGGGGACAGGGATGTCTACGAGCAGTACTTC
CDR3: CASSLGDRDVYEQYF

J: TRBJ1-1
D: NA
V: TRBV6-1
size: NA
DNA: TGTGCCAGCAGTGTACACAGGGTGAACACTGAAGCTTTCTTT
CDR3: CASSVHRVNTEAFF

J: TRBJ2-3
D: TRBD2
V: TRBV7-9
size: NA
DNA: TGTGCCAGCAGTCAAGTCAGCGGGAGAGGAGATACGCAGTATTTT
CDR3: CASSQVSGRGDTQYF

J: TRBJ2-1
D: TRBD1
V: TRBV5-4
size: NA
DNA: TGTGCCAGCAGCCCAATCAGGACAGGGGCAGCCTACAATGAGCAGTTCTTC
CDR3: CASSPIRTGAAYNEQFF

J: TRBJ2-5
D: TRBD1
V: TRBV19
size: once
DNA: TGTGCCAGTACGGACAGGGGGAAAGAGACCCAGTACTTC
CDR3: CASTDRGKETQYF

J: TRBJ1-5
D: NA
V: TRBV10-3
size: few
DNA: TGTGCCATCAGTGAGTCGACAGGAGGAGACAATCAGCCCCAGCATTTT
CDR3: CAISESTGGDNQPQHF

J: TRBJ2-3
D: NA
V: TRBV5-4
size: few
DNA: TGTGCCAGCAGCTTTACAGATACGCAGTATTTT
CDR3: CASSFTDTQYF

J: TRBJ2-2
D: NA
V: TRBV6-5
size: NA
DNA: TGTGCCAGCAGTTACAGGAGCTTAGTTCCCGGGGAGCTGTTTTTT
CDR3: CASSYRSLVPGELFF

J: TRBJ1-2
D: NA
V: TRBV30
size: once
DNA: TGTGCCTGGACCAGGGACCGCTATGGCTACACCTTC
CDR3: CAWTRDRYGYTF

J: TRBJ1-6
D: TRBD1
V: TRBV28
size: NA
DNA: TGTGCCAGCAGCTATCTTGGGACAGGGCCCAATTCACCCCTCCACTTT
CDR3: CASSYLGTGPNSPLHF

J: TRBJ1-5
D: NA
V: TRBV5-1
size: NA
DNA: TGCGCCAGCAGCCCGGACAGCCCAAATCAGCCCCAGCATTTT
CDR3: CASSPDSPNQPQHF

J: TRBJ2-3
D: NA
V: TRBV7-2
size: NA
DNA: TGTGCCAGCCGAGGACCTGGGGGAAGTTTCGATACGCAGTATTTT
CDR3: CASRGPGGSFDTQYF

J: TRBJ2-1
D: NA
V: TRBV19
size: NA
DNA: TGTGCCAGTAGCTCCCCGATAAATGAGCAGTTCTTC
CDR3: CASSSPINEQFF

J: TRBJ2-1
D: NA
V: TRBV20-1
size: NA
DNA: TGCAGTGCTAGAGTTTCCGATGAGCAGTTCTTC
CDR3: CSARVSDEQFF

J: TRBJ2-7
D: NA
V: TRBV6-5
size: NA
DNA: TGTGCCAGCAGTTACTCGACAAGGTGGGGCGAGCAGTACTTC
CDR3: CASSYSTRWGEQYF

J: TRBJ1-2
D: NA
V: TRBV27
size: NA
DNA: TGTGCCAGCAGTTCCTTTATTAGCTCGAAACGGGACTATGGCTACACCTTC
CDR3: CASSSFISSKRDYGYTF

J: TRBJ2-2
D: NA
V: TRBV6-5
size: NA
DNA: TGTGCCAGCACCCAGGGGGGGAACACCGGGGAGCTGTTTTTT
CDR3: CASTQGGNTGELFF

J: TRBJ2-3
D: NA
V: TRBV30
size: NA
DNA: TGTGCCGGGGGGCCCCGGAGGATAAGGTATTTT
CDR3: CAGGPRRIRYF